Presented here are 2 T cell receptor beta chains from one specimen sequenced in a study of response to subunit inactivated influenza vaccine. TCRdb re-derived calls from the RT-PCR reads in MiXCR, one entry per CDR3 protein. Counted here are around 180,000 distinct CDR3 sequences, about 9.3% occurring once; the ten biggest clones make up roughly 10%. Sequenced here: non-naive T cells sorted from PBMCs, sampled on the day of vaccination. All receptors come from a man aged 50 to 60 who received an inactivated influenza vaccine.

In this sample, this clonotype turned up many times. The CDR3 DNA follows: TGTGCCACCAGCAGAGGACGGGACAATCAGCCCCAGCATTTT. It is translated as CATSRGRDNQPQHF. The chain carries TRBV15 and TRBJ1-5; D is uncertain. The CDR3 totals 14 residues. Germline V gene lookup returns CDR1 LNHNV and CDR2 YYDKDF (reference sequence). The V end lost 1 base, the J end lost 3 bases, and 7 bases lay between the germline ends.

This clonotype was counted a few times. This chain connects TRBV2 to TRBJ1-1; D perhaps matches TRBD1 (5 bases). Germline V gene lookup returns CDR1 SNHLY and CDR2 FYNNEI. V lost 6 bases to trimming and J lost 4 bases, with 18 bases between them. CDR3 length equals 15 residues. As DNA, the CDR3 is TGTGCCAGCAGCGGTCAGGGACTGGGCTCCACTGAAGCTTTCTTT. Its protein product is CASSGQGLGSTEAFF. The full variable domain, its missing parts supplied by reference TRBV2 and TRBJ1-1, is EPEVTQTPSHQVTQMGQEVILRCVPISNHLYFYWYRQILGQKVEFLVSFYNNEISEKSEIFDDQFSVERPDGSNFTLKIRSTKLEDSAMYFCASSGQGLGSTEAFFGQGTRLTVV.